Each of the 23 T cell receptor beta chains below was sequenced from the same sample in a study of identical twins. TCRdb re-called the 5' RACE reads with MiXCR, one entry per CDR3 protein. The sample holds more than 1.5 million distinct CDR3 sequences, around a third seen once. Material for sequencing was cord blood. All receptors come from a newborn girl in good health.

The rearrangement uses TRBV5-1 and TRBJ2-2; TRBD1 aligns across 7 bases. The V gene's germline CDR1 is SGHRS and CDR2 YFSETQ. V was clipped by 5 bases and J by 3 bases; unmatched bases: 4. This CDR3 contains 14 residues. The CDR3 coding sequence is TGCGCCAGCAGACAAGGACAGGACACCGGGGAGCTGTTTTTT. It specifies CASRQGQDTGELFF.

This clonotype was recorded at least ten times. V is TRBV12-3 or TRBV12-4 and J is TRBJ2-7, with D maybe TRBD2 (7 bases). V was cut by 2 bases and J by 4 bases, with 24 bases left in between. The CDR3 is 18 residues long. As DNA, the CDR3 is TGTGCCAGCAGTTTAATTTTTTGGGGGGGCCCGCTCCAATACGAGCAGTACTTC. Translation gives CASSLIFWGGPLQYEQYF.

The chain has TRBV12-3 or TRBV12-4 and TRBJ2-3; tentatively, D is TRBD2 (5 bases). V lost 7 bases and J lost 6, with 11 bases in between. The CDR3 sequence is 12 residues long. For the CDR3, the DNA is TGTGCCAGCACAGTGGGAGCCGATACGCAGTATTTT. As protein: CASTVGADTQYF.

This clonotype was found many times. CDR3 nucleotides: TGTGCCAGCAGCGGGACAAACATTCAGTACTTC. Translated: CASSGTNIQYF. The chain has TRBV3-1 and TRBJ2-4; D is tentatively TRBD1 or TRBD2 (5 bases each). The CDR3 length is 11 residues. The germline V and J ends were trimmed by 5 bases and 6 bases, with 5 bases remaining between them. Germline values: CDR1 LGHDT, CDR2 YNNKEL (reference sequence).

This clonotype turned up a few times. J is TRBJ2-1 and V is TRBV6-6; D unclear. The CDR3 has 12 residues. Germline CDR1 and CDR2: MNHNY and SVGAGI (reference sequence). Trimming left V 5 bases short and J 9 bases short, with 11 bases between. The CDR3 coding sequence is TGTGCCAGCAGTGGAGAGGCATTTGAGCAGTTCTTC. Amino acid sequence: CASSGEAFEQFF.

In DNA, the CDR3 is TGTGCCAGCAGCCCAAGGGTAGGGACAGGGGATCACTATGGCTACACCTTC. Translating gives CASSPRVGTGDHYGYTF. The V and J genes are TRBV11-2 and TRBJ1-2; 10 bases fit TRBD1. The CDR3 totals 17 residues. Germline loops: CDR1 SGHAT, CDR2 FQNNGV. Trimming removed 5 bases from V and 3 bases from J; junction bases left unmatched: 12.

This clonotype was picked up a small number of times. The chain has TRBV30 and TRBJ2-7, with D hard to call. This CDR3 region has 12 residues. V was shortened by 7 bases and J by 1 base, with 11 bases between the two germline ends. CDR1 and CDR2 (germline): GTSNPN, SVGIG (reference sequence). The CDR3 loop reads CAFVSGSYEQYF. For the CDR3, the DNA is TGTGCCTTTGTATCCGGTTCCTACGAGCAGTACTTC.

This chain joins TRBV2 and TRBJ2-5; 12 bases map to TRBD2. The DNA matches TRBJ2-1 better at its end, which makes the J call doubtful. CDR1 is SNHLY and CDR2 is FYNNEI in the germline V gene. CDR3 length: 15 amino acids. In DNA, the CDR3 is TGTGCCACAAAATGGACTAGCGGGGCGATGGAGACCCAGTTCTTC. This codes for CATKWTSGAMETQFF.

This rearrangement joins TRBV3-1 to TRBJ2-6; D is tentatively TRBD1 or TRBD2 (5 bases each). Germline V lookup: CDR1 LGHDT, CDR2 YNNKEL (reference sequence). Trimming stripped 4 bases from V and 4 bases from J, with 17 bases between. The CDR3 covers 17 residues. This chain's CDR3 is CASSPQRTGRGANVLTF. For the CDR3, the DNA is TGTGCCAGCAGCCCTCAAAGAACGGGGCGAGGGGCCAACGTCCTGACTTTC. Together with reference TRBV3-1 and TRBJ2-6, the CDR3 gives the full variable domain: DTAVSQTPKYLVTQMGNDKSIKCEQNLGHDTMYWYKQDSKKFLKIMFSYNNKELIINETVPNRFSPKSPDKAHLNLHINSLELGDSAVYFCASSPQRTGRGANVLTFGAGSRLTVL.

This clonotype was seen ten or more times. The J gene is TRBJ1-2, the V gene TRBV4-2; 8 nucleotides line up with TRBD1. Germline V gene data show CDR1 as LGHNA and CDR2 as YNFKEQ. Trimming at V came to 4 bases and at J to 0 bases, leaving 4 bases not matched to a gene. This CDR3 has 15 amino acids. Written as DNA, the CDR3 is TGTGCCAGCAGCCTCGACAGGGGAGCTAACTATGGCTACACCTTC. Its translation is CASSLDRGANYGYTF.

This clonotype was seen only a few times. CDR3 in DNA: TGCAGTGCTAGGAAACAGGCCCTTAATTCACCCCTCCACTTT. Protein sequence: CSARKQALNSPLHF. This chain uses TRBV20-1 with TRBJ1-6, with a tentative D call TRBD1 (5 bases). CDR3 length: 14 residues. V dropped 3 bases and J dropped 6 bases, with 12 bases sitting between them. Germline-derived CDR1 and CDR2 are DFQATT and SNEGSKA (reference sequence).

A few counts support this clonotype. V is TRBV6-6 and J is TRBJ1-5; maybe TRBD1 (6 bases). Trimming took off 5 bases at V and 0 bases at J, with 14 bases between the two ends. The CDR3 has 16 residues. The V gene's germline CDR1 is MNHNY and CDR2 SVGAGI (reference sequence). For the CDR3, the DNA is TGTGCCAGCAGTACCGGGGGACACTCTAGCAATCAGCCCCAGCATTTT. This codes for CASSTGGHSSNQPQHF.

The sample holds many counts of this clonotype. The rearrangement joins TRBV10-3 to TRBJ2-7; unclear D gene. Looked up from germline, CDR1 is ENHRY and CDR2 is SYGVKD. Between the trimmed V and J ends, which lost 4 bases and 0 bases, there was a span of 10 bases. The CDR3 has 14 residues. DNA of the CDR3: TGTGCCATCAGTGTTGACCAAAGCTCCTACGAGCAGTACTTC. Amino acids: CAISVDQSSYEQYF.

This clonotype was observed a few times. As DNA, the CDR3 is TGTGCCATCAGTGAGTCGATTTTATGGGACAATGAGCAGTTCTTC. Its translation: CAISESILWDNEQFF. The chain recombines TRBV10-3 with TRBJ2-1; the D is unclear. Trimming took 0 bases from V and 5 from J, leaving 11 bases between them. This CDR3 is built from 15 residues. From germline, CDR1 is ENHRY and CDR2 SYGVKD.

The chain links TRBV5-1 to TRBJ2-7; 7 bases match TRBD2. The end of the DNA aligns better with TRBJ2-5, so the J call may be wrong. In germline, CDR1 is SGHRS, CDR2 YFSETQ. This CDR3 is built from 17 residues. Here the CDR3 DNA reads TGCGCCAGCAGCTTGTCGCCAGCGGGGATTCTCCAAGAGACCCAGTACTTC. This translates into CASSLSPAGILQETQYF.

The chain has TRBV27 and TRBJ1-5; D not resolved. Germline V CDR1 and CDR2: MNHEY, SMNVEV (reference sequence). This CDR3 is built from 15 residues. Trimming took off 5 bases at V and 1 base at J, with 12 bases between the two ends. CDR3 protein: CASSNDSWSNQPQHF. CDR3 bases: TGTGCCAGCAGTAACGATTCCTGGAGCAATCAGCCCCAGCATTTT.

This sequence joins TRBV11-2 and TRBJ2-7, with TRBD2 matching 8 bases. Unmatched junction bases numbered 15, after V lost 5 bases and J lost 6 bases. This CDR3 region has 16 residues. Germline CDR1 and CDR2: SGHAT and FQNNGV. The DNA of the CDR3 is TGTGCCAGCAGCCTTCCGGGGGGGAACCTAGCAAGCGAGCAGTACTTC. Residues: CASSLPGGNLASEQYF.

The chain uses TRBV24-1 and TRBJ2-3; 9 nucleotides match TRBD1. Unmatched junction bases numbered 4, after V lost 9 bases and J lost 4 bases. The CDR3 extends over 13 amino acids. Germline V lookup: CDR1 KGHDR, CDR2 SFDVKD. This CDR3 is CATRTGVADTQYF. The CDR3 DNA reads as TGTGCCACCCGGACAGGGGTGGCAGATACGCAGTATTTT.

The chain couples TRBV6-5 to TRBJ1-2; 9 nucleotides agree with TRBD1. The CDR3 consists of 16 residues. CDR1 and CDR2 from the germline V gene are MNHEY and SVGAGI. The J segment lost 6 bases and the V segment lost 0 bases, leaving 8 bases of the junction unmatched. CDR3 sequence reads: CASSYSVTGGEDGYTF. The CDR3 DNA sequence: TGTGCCAGCAGTTACTCGGTGACAGGGGGTGAGGATGGCTACACCTTC.

This clonotype was seen only a few times. A junction end diverges from the germline sequence, so it may reflect a read error. The chain links TRBV6-1 to TRBJ2-1, with D possibly matching TRBD1 (6 bases). Germline CDR1 reads MNHNS; CDR2 reads SASEGT. The CDR3 consists of 13 residues. CDR3 residues: CASNTGTFYEQFF. The CDR3 bases are TGCGCCAGCAACACCGGGACATTTTACGAGCAGTTCTTC.

The chain combines TRBV5-1 with TRBJ1-5; D call uncertain. From germline, CDR1 is SGHRS and CDR2 YFSETQ. With 4 bases removed from V and 3 bases from J, the gap between germline ends came to 11 bases. This CDR3 contains 14 residues. The chain's CDR3 is CASSQATVNQPQHF. The DNA of the CDR3 is TGCGCCAGCAGCCAAGCGACGGTCAATCAGCCCCAGCATTTT.

J is TRBJ2-1 and V is TRBV13, with D maybe TRBD2 (5 bases). The DNA matches TRBJ2-7 better at its end, which makes the J call doubtful. Per germline, CDR1 PRHDT and CDR2 FYEKMQ (reference sequence). This CDR3 is 15 amino acids long. The CDR3 loop is CASSLAGMGRNEQYF. The CDR3 DNA sequence: TGTGCCAGCAGCTTAGCGGGAATGGGTCGGAATGAGCAGTACTTC.

The J gene is TRBJ1-1, the V gene TRBV18, with a weak D call TRBD1 (5 bases). V was cut by 0 bases and J by 1 base, with 12 bases left in between. The germline CDR1 and CDR2 sequences are KGHSH and LQKENI. The CDR3 covers 16 residues. CDR3 in amino acids: CASSPPITRGNTEAFF. The CDR3 region has the DNA TGTGCCAGCTCACCACCGATCACAAGGGGGAACACTGAAGCTTTCTTT.